The T cell receptor beta chain described here comes from a study of T cell changes during pregnancy in multiple sclerosis. Data came from immunoSEQ multiplex PCR; TCRdb stores just in-frame clones and leaves some out. The profile shows approximately 44,000 clones, roughly 90% of them singletons. CDR3 length: 15 residues. V was clipped by 3 bases and J by 2 bases; unmatched bases: 5. Germline V gives CDR1 MRHNA, CDR2 SNTAGT. The source was CD4+ T cells from peripheral blood mononuclear cells, collected before pregnancy. The sequence was obtained from a female donor with multiple sclerosis, enrolled in a pregnancy study. The chain couples TRBV6-4 to TRBJ2-3; TRBD2 aligns across 7 bases. The CDR3 sequence is CASSEAGYPTDTQYF. The CDR3 DNA sequence: TGTGCCAGCAGTGAAGCGGGGTACCCCACAGATACGCAGTATTTT.